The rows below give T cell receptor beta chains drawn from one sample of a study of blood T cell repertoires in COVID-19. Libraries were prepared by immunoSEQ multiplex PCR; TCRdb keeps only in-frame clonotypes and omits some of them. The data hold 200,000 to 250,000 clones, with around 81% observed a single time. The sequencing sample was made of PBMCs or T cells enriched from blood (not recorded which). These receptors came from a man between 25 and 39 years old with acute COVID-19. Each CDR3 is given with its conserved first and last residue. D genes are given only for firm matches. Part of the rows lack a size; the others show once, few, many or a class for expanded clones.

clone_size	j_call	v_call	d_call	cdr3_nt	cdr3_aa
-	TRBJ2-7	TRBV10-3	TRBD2	TGTGCCAGCTCCTGGGGGGGCTCCTACGAGCAGTACTTC	CASSWGGSYEQYF
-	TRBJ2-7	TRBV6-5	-	TGTGCCAGCAGTTACCAGGGTCGGTACGAGCAGTACTTC	CASSYQGRYEQYF
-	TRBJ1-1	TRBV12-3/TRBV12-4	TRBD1	TGTGCCAGCAGTAACAGGGGGCGAGCTTTCTTT	CASSNRGRAFF
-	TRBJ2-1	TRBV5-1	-	TGCGCCAGCAGCTTGGCAGGCAACTCCTACAATGAGCAGTTCTTC	CASSLAGNSYNEQFF
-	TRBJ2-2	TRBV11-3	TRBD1	TGTGCCAGCAGCCCTCACAGGGGAACCGGGGAGCTGTTTTTT	CASSPHRGTGELFF
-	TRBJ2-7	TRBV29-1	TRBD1	TGCAGCGTGAACGACAGGGATCGCTCCGAGCAGTACTTC	CSVNDRDRSEQYF
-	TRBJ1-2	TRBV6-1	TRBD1	TGTGCCAGCAGTGAAGTGGGGACAGGGGCGCGCTATGGCTACACCTTC	CASSEVGTGARYGYTF
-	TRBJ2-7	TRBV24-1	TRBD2	TGTGCCACCAGTGACCCTCGGGGGGTCTACGAGCAGTACTTC	CATSDPRGVYEQYF
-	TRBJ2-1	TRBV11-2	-	TGTGCCAGCAGCTCCGGGACACGTGCCGTCAATGAGCAGTTCTTC	CASSSGTRAVNEQFF
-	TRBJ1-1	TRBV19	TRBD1	TGTGCCAGTAGAGAGACAGGGGGTTATACTGAAGCTTTCTTT	CASRETGGYTEAFF
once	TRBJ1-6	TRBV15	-	TGTGCCACCAGCAGAGATGAGTCACCCCTCCACTTT	CATSRDESPLHF
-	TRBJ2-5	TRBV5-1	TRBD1	TGCGCCAGCAGCTTGGACGGGACAGGCCAAGAGACCCAGTACTTC	CASSLDGTGQETQYF
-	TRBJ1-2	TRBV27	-	TGTGCCAGCAGTTTAGGAACGGGGGGGCGTAATGGCTACACCTTC	CASSLGTGGRNGYTF
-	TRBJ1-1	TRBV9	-	TGTGCCAGCAGCGTAGCCTCGGAGGGGTGGGGCACTGAAGCTTTCTTT	CASSVASEGWGTEAFF
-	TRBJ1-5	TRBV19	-	TGTGCCAGTAGTTTTCAGAATAGCAATCAGCCCCAGCATTTT	CASSFQNSNQPQHF